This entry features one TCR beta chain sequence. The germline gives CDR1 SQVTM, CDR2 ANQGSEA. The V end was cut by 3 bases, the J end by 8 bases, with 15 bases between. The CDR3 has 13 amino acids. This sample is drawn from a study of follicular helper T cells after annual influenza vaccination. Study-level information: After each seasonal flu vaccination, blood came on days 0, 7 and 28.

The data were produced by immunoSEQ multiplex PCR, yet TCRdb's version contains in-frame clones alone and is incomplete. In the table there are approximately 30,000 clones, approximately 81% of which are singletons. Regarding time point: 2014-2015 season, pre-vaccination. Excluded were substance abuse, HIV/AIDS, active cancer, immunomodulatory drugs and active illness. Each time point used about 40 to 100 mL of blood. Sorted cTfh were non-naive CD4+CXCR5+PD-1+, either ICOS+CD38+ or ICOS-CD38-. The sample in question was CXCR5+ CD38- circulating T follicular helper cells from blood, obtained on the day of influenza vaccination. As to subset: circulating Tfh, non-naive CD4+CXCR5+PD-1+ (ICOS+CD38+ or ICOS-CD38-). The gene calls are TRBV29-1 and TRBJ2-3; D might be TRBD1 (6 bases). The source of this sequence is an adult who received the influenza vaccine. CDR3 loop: CSVELRRGGTQYF. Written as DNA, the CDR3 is TGCAGCGTTGAGTTACGCAGAGGGGGTACGCAGTATTTT.